These 5 T cell receptor beta chains were sequenced from one sample in a study of cytomegalovirus exposure and HLA in healthy donors. The primer mix had 60 Vbeta and 13 Jbeta primers. TCRdb's copy holds only in-frame clones and misses some; the assay was immunoSEQ multiplex PCR. The sample has 160,000 or so clones, about four fifths seen once. Sample: PBMCs. The receptors stem from a man aged 25 to 40 in good health and CMV-seronegative.

This chain uses TRBV27 with TRBJ2-7, with D perhaps TRBD2 (7 bases). Trimming shortened V by 3 bases and J by 1 base, and 19 bases separated the two germline ends. Germline CDR1 and CDR2: MNHEY and SMNVEV (reference sequence). CDR3 size: 17 residues. The CDR3 reads CASSFIGGLAESYEQYF. CDR3 DNA sequence: TGTGCCAGCAGTTTTATCGGGGGCCTAGCGGAATCCTACGAGCAGTACTTC.

The chain employs TRBV19 and TRBJ2-1; TRBD2 matches at 10 bases. Germline loops: CDR1 LNHDA, CDR2 SQIVND (reference sequence). The length of the CDR3 is 16 residues. The ends lost 6 bases at V and 4 bases at J; junction bases unmatched: 9. The CDR3 region is CASRNLLAGQYNEQFF. The CDR3 DNA follows: TGTGCCAGTAGAAATTTACTAGCGGGGCAATACAATGAGCAGTTCTTC.

The V gene is TRBV27, the J gene TRBJ1-1; D unclear. There are 13 residues in the CDR3. Trimming cost V 0 bases and J 11 bases, with 13 bases left between them. The germline CDR1 and CDR2 sequences are MNHEY and SMNVEV (reference sequence). The CDR3 DNA is TGTGCCAGCAGTTTATCGATCCAGGCCCCGGCTTTCTTT. It translates to CASSLSIQAPAFF.

This clone has just one count. V gene TRBV7-9 combines with J gene TRBJ2-7; TRBD1 agrees at 7 bases. The junction had 4 bases not matched to a gene; V was cut back by 6 bases and J by 2 bases. CDR1 is SEHNR, CDR2 FQNEAQ, per germline (reference sequence). The CDR3 has 13 amino acids. CDR3 region: CASRKDRAYEQYF. CDR3 sequence (DNA): TGTGCCAGCAGAAAAGACAGGGCCTACGAGCAGTACTTC.

The chain combines TRBV28 with TRBJ2-2; TRBD2 might be the D (7 bases). The CDR3 totals 16 residues. Germline loops: CDR1 MDHEN, CDR2 SYDVKM. V was clipped by 2 bases and J by 1 base, with 11 bases between them. The CDR3: CASSLLRGLNTGELFF. CDR3 nucleotides: TGTGCCAGCAGTTTACTGCGGGGGCTGAACACCGGGGAGCTGTTTTTT.